This T cell receptor beta chain was obtained from a study of blood T cell repertoires in COVID-19. Study in general: The study drew acute and convalescent COVID-19 samples from the United States, Italy and Spain. From T cells, B-cell-depleted T cells, or PBMCs came the material, which was cDNA or gDNA.

Which cohort a participant joined came from the clinical history participants gave. In the original analysis: How many nucleated cells were present was estimated from reference gene primer amplification. Profiling relied on immunoSEQ multiplex PCR, and the TCRdb table lists in-frame clones only, not all of them. V and J calls plus clone size are reproduced from that table; the DNA served to infer D and trimming. The data contain 190,000 or so clones, roughly 87% of them singletons. The CDR3 loop spans 16 amino acids. Germline values: CDR1 ENHRY, CDR2 SYGVKD. With 6 bases clipped from V and 6 bases from J, the junction kept 16 bases outside the gene matches.

This sequence was found in a man aged 18 to 29 with acute COVID-19. V and J are TRBV10-3 and TRBJ2-7; the match to TRBD1 covers 8 bases. Material: PBMCs or T cells enriched from blood (not recorded which). The DNA of the CDR3 is TGTGCCATCAGCACAGGGGGATTAGTAAGGTCCGCCGAGCAGTACTTC. It specifies CAISTGGLVRSAEQYF.